These 16 T cell receptor beta chains were sequenced from one sample in a study of T cell repertoires in cytomegalovirus infection. TCRdb itself ran the reads through MiXCR, one entry per CDR3 protein. The profile covers tens of thousands of distinct CDR3 sequences, with roughly 18% appearing a single time and 40% to 65% taken by the ten largest. Their recognized antigens are unknown. The source was CD8+ T cells from cultured PBMCs, collected from culture after CMV antigen stimulation. These TCRs come from a human donor in good health (CMV status not recorded). Some clones in this sample may be carry-over from other donors' samples.

The J gene is TRBJ2-1, the V gene TRBV20-1; possible D gene TRBD2, 5 bases. V shed 7 bases and J shed 2 bases, with 12 bases lying between them. The CDR3 is 13 amino acids. Per the germline V gene, CDR1 is DFQATT and CDR2 is SNEGSKA (reference sequence). CDR3 sequence reads: CSGLEVAYNEQFF. The CDR3 region has the DNA TGCAGTGGTTTGGAGGTTGCCTACAATGAGCAGTTCTTC.

In its sample, this clonotype was seen many times. The chain carries TRBV12-3 or TRBV12-4 and TRBJ2-1; 9 nucleotides align to TRBD2. CDR3 size: 12 residues. V dropped 6 bases and J dropped 6; count of bases not matched to a gene: 0. CDR3 protein: CASRTSGNEQFF. The CDR3, as DNA: TGTGCCAGCAGGACTAGCGGCAATGAGCAGTTCTTC.

J is TRBJ1-1 and V is TRBV6-6; no firm D call. There are 11 residues in the CDR3. Germline CDR1 MNHNY, CDR2 SVGAGI (reference sequence). V dropped 6 bases and J dropped 6 bases, with 8 bases sitting between them. DNA of the CDR3: TGTGCCAGCAGATCACAGCCTGAAGCTTTCTTT. Protein product: CASRSQPEAFF.

This clonotype was seen at least ten times. The V gene is TRBV12-3 or TRBV12-4, the J gene TRBJ1-2; perhaps TRBD1 as D (5 bases). V lost 7 bases and J 1 base, leaving 19 bases between the germline ends. The CDR3 consists of 16 residues. CDR3 in DNA: TGTGCCAGCACTTCTGTACAGGTCTTACTTAACTATGGCTACACCTTC. Translating gives CASTSVQVLLNYGYTF.

This clonotype was observed a handful of times. The CDR3, as DNA: TGTGCCAGCAGCTCCCCCGGGACAGGGAACTACGAGCAGTACTTC. As protein: CASSSPGTGNYEQYF. This sequence joins TRBV7-9 and TRBJ2-7; 9 positions match TRBD1. The CDR3 loop spans 15 amino acids. Trimming took 4 bases from V and 3 from J; bases not matched to a gene: 7. The germline gives CDR1 SEHNR, CDR2 FQNEAQ (reference sequence).

This clonotype was detected a few times. The chain couples TRBV6-2 or TRBV6-3 to TRBJ1-5, with 9 bases matching TRBD1. J gave up 2 bases and V 5 bases, and 13 bases lay outside the gene matches. Germline CDR1 and CDR2: MNHEY and SVGEGT. This CDR3 has 18 residues. In DNA form, the CDR3 reads TGTGCCAGCAGTCCTTCCCTTGGACAGGGGAGGCGCAATCAGCCCCAGCATTTT. Amino acids: CASSPSLGQGRRNQPQHF.

In its sample, this clonotype was seen many times. This chain joins TRBV7-8 and TRBJ2-5; no clear D gene. V was clipped by 5 bases and J by 0 bases, with 13 bases between them. Germline values: CDR1 SGHVS, CDR2 FQNEAQ. CDR3 length equals 15 residues. This CDR3 is CASSPRQTYQETQYF. CDR3 coding DNA: TGTGCCAGCAGCCCCAGGCAGACGTACCAAGAGACCCAGTACTTC.

The V gene is TRBV20-1, the J gene TRBJ1-3; 11 positions match TRBD1. Germline V gives CDR1 DFQATT, CDR2 SNEGSKA (reference sequence). This CDR3 spans 13 amino acids. V dropped 6 bases and J dropped 4; count of bases not matched to a gene: 2. CDR3 sequence: CSAGQGDGNTIYF. DNA for the CDR3: TGCAGTGCGGGACAGGGGGACGGAAACACCATATATTTT.

This sequence joins TRBV5-1 and TRBJ2-6; a possible D gene is TRBD1 (6 bases). CDR1 is SGHRS and CDR2 is YFSETQ in the germline V gene. The CDR3 covers 19 residues. Between the trimmed V and J ends, which lost 5 bases and 4 bases, there was a span of 25 bases. In nucleotides, the CDR3 is TGCGCCAGCAGTTATCCAGGGGCCGCCGTTGTTTTAGGGGCCAACGTCCTGACTTTC. Translated: CASSYPGAAVVLGANVLTF.

This clonotype appeared many times. The chain carries TRBV7-9 and TRBJ2-1; D is tentatively TRBD1 or TRBD2 (5 bases each). The CDR3 runs 13 residues. V was shortened by 7 bases and J by 5 bases, with 12 bases between the two germline ends. Germline CDR1 is SEHNR and CDR2 is FQNEAQ (reference sequence). The CDR3 loop is CASTEGRDNEQFF. For the CDR3, the DNA is TGTGCCAGCACCGAGGGACGGGACAATGAGCAGTTCTTC.

This clonotype was detected ten times or more. The chain employs TRBV6-5 and TRBJ1-1; D gene uncertain. The length of the CDR3 is 16 residues. The ends were cut back, 5 bases at V and 2 bases at J, with 18 bases in the middle. Per germline, CDR1 MNHEY and CDR2 SVGAGI. The CDR3 sequence is CASSRPKRGENTEAFF. For the CDR3, the DNA is TGTGCCAGCAGTCGACCAAAGCGGGGTGAAAACACTGAAGCTTTCTTT.

V and J are TRBV27 and TRBJ2-3; 8 bases align to TRBD2. Germline V gene lookup returns CDR1 MNHEY and CDR2 SMNVEV (reference sequence). V shed 6 bases and J 2 bases; nucleotides not matched to a gene: 7. The CDR3 consists of 15 residues. The CDR3 DNA sequence: TGTGCCAGCAGGATAGGACTAGCACTCACAGATACGCAGTATTTT. Protein sequence: CASRIGLALTDTQYF.

This clonotype was picked up a small number of times. The J gene is TRBJ2-3, the V gene TRBV27; TRBD2 agrees at 8 bases. The CDR3 is 17 amino acids. Germline V lookup: CDR1 MNHEY, CDR2 SMNVEV (reference sequence). With V trimmed by 5 bases and J by 6 bases, 16 bases remained unmatched. Here the CDR3 reads CASSPGGGPSTADTQYF. The CDR3 DNA reads TGTGCCAGCAGTCCCGGGGGGGGACCCTCTACGGCCGATACGCAGTATTTT.

This clonotype was seen more than once but under ten times. This rearrangement joins TRBV19 to TRBJ1-1; 7 bases map to TRBD1. The CDR3 runs 16 residues. Germline V gives CDR1 LNHDA, CDR2 SQIVND (reference sequence). J lost 0 bases, V lost 3 bases, and 7 bases had no gene match. This CDR3 reads CASSIGRGLMNTEAFF. CDR3 coding DNA: TGTGCCAGTAGTATCGGGAGGGGGCTTATGAACACTGAAGCTTTCTTT. The full variable domain, rest sourced from reference TRBV19 and TRBJ1-1, is DGGITQSPKYLFRKEGQNVTLSCEQNLNHDAMYWYRQDPGQGLRLIYYSQIVNDFQKGDIAEGYSVSREKKESFPLTVTSAQKNPTAFYLCASSIGRGLMNTEAFFGQGTRLTVV.

V usage is TRBV6-6 and J usage is TRBJ2-3; D is possibly TRBD2 (5 bases). V shed 5 bases and J shed 6 bases, with 9 bases lying between them. This CDR3 region has 12 residues. Germline CDR1 MNHNY, CDR2 SVGAGI (reference sequence). CDR3 sequence (DNA): TGTGCCAGCAGTACAACTAGTGATACGCAGTATTTT. Its protein product is CASSTTSDTQYF.

This chain joins TRBV20-1 and TRBJ2-3; 10 positions agree with TRBD2. V gave up 6 bases and J gave up 5 bases; unmatched junction bases: 2. This CDR3 is 12 amino acids long. In germline, CDR1 is DFQATT, CDR2 SNEGSKA (reference sequence). In nucleotides, the CDR3 is TGCAGTGCATTAGCGGGGGGAGATACGCAGTATTTT. Amino acids: CSALAGGDTQYF.